Presented here are 20 T cell receptor beta chains from one specimen sequenced in a study of blood T cell repertoires in COVID-19 (dated by TCRdb to 2018 to 2020). Receptors were amplified or captured by the immunoSEQ multiplex PCR assay. The source is immuneACCESS, and TCRdb retained only in-frame sequences with V and J called. Part of the clones is not carried over; for the studies checked, unresolved V genes explain less than half of this, and the remainder is unexplained. The sample contains around 180,000 clones, roughly 70% of them found a single time. Together, the top ten hold 2.5% to 3% of the sample. The source material was peripheral blood. The source is a woman aged 80 or older with acute or convalescent COVID-19.

The chain has TRBV15 and TRBJ1-5; 7 positions match TRBD1. The junction had 12 bases not matched to a gene; V was cut back by 3 bases and J by 4 bases. CDR1 LNHNV and CDR2 YYDKDF come from the germline V gene (reference sequence). The CDR3 length is 17 residues. The CDR3 loop reads CATSSRRTGTVNQPQHF. The CDR3 nucleotides read TGTGCCACCAGCAGCCGACGGACCGGGACAGTAAATCAGCCCCAGCATTTT.

This clone appeared once. This chain uses TRBV23-1 with TRBJ2-7; D is unclear. TRBV23-1 is treated as an ORF (open reading frame) with a function not yet certain. This CDR3 region has 15 residues. V lost 0 bases and J lost 5, with 14 bases in between. CDR3 in amino acids: CASSQSTTLRDEQYF. CDR3 DNA sequence: TGCGCCAGCAGTCAATCCACGACTCTTCGGGACGAGCAGTACTTC.

Here the CDR3 DNA reads TGCGCCAGCAGTGAGTCCAGGGTGGCTGAAGCTTTCTTT. Amino acids: CASSESRVAEAFF. The chain employs TRBV10-1 and TRBJ1-1; tentatively, D is TRBD1 (5 bases). The CDR3 has 13 residues. CDR1 WNHNN and CDR2 SYGVQD come from the germline V gene (reference sequence). V lost 0 bases and J 6 bases, leaving 8 bases between the germline ends.

The genes are TRBV3-1 (or the pseudogene TRBV3-2) and TRBJ2-7, with TRBD2 matching 13 bases. The length of the CDR3 is 15 residues. The trim removed 2 bases at V and 7 bases at J, leaving 5 bases unmatched. From germline, CDR1 is LGHDT and CDR2 YNNKEL (reference sequence). Written as DNA, the CDR3 is TGTGCCAGCAGCCAACGGTGGACTAGCGGGAGTGAGCAGTACTTC. Its protein product is CASSQRWTSGSEQYF.

The chain links TRBV2 to TRBJ1-1; 7 bases line up with TRBD1. The CDR3 extends over 15 amino acids. Per the germline V gene, CDR1 is SNHLY and CDR2 is FYNNEI. V dropped 6 bases and J dropped 0; count of bases not matched to a gene: 7. CDR3 DNA sequence: TGTGCCAGCAGGCACAGGGGTATCTTGAACACTGAAGCTTTCTTT. This sequence encodes CASRHRGILNTEAFF.

The chain couples TRBV14 to TRBJ1-6; D is unclear. V lost 3 bases and J lost 0, with 3 bases in between. Germline V gives CDR1 SGHDN, CDR2 FVKESK. The CDR3 extends over 14 amino acids. CDR3 protein: CASSQSSYNSPLHF. In DNA, the CDR3 is TGTGCCAGCAGCCAGAGCTCCTATAATTCACCCCTCCACTTT. Drawing the rest from reference TRBV14 and TRBJ1-6, the complete variable domain is EAGVTQFPSHSVIEKGQTVTLRCDPISGHDNLYWYRRVMGKEIKFLLHFVKESKQDESGMPNNRFLAERTGGTYSTLKVQPAELEDSGVYFCASSQSSYNSPLHFGNGTRLTVT.

This clone has only one observation. CDR3 region: CASSSNSGMNTEAFF. The CDR3, as DNA: TGTGCCAGCAGCTCTAACAGCGGGATGAACACTGAAGCTTTCTTT. The genes are TRBV7-9 and TRBJ1-1; no clear D. V lost 4 bases to trimming and J lost 0 bases, with 12 bases between them. The germline gives CDR1 SEHNR, CDR2 FQNEAQ (reference sequence). The CDR3 runs 15 residues.

This sequence joins TRBV19 and TRBJ2-1; 9 positions match TRBD1. The V gene's germline CDR1 is LNHDA and CDR2 SQIVND (reference sequence). The CDR3 is 14 amino acids. V was clipped by 4 bases and J by 7 bases; unmatched bases: 5. CDR3 region: CASSTQGARNEQFF. The CDR3, as DNA: TGTGCCAGTAGTACACAGGGGGCGCGGAATGAGCAGTTCTTC.

The chain recombines TRBV5-6 with TRBJ2-2; 7 nucleotides align to TRBD2. V dropped 4 bases and J dropped 0; count of bases not matched to a gene: 6. This CDR3 region has 16 residues. Germline loops: CDR1 SGHDT, CDR2 YYEEEE. The CDR3 bases are TGTGCCAGCAGCCCCCTGGGGGGGGCGAACACCGGGGAGCTGTTTTTT. Its protein is CASSPLGGANTGELFF.

The chain links TRBV2 to TRBJ1-3; 9 nucleotides match TRBD1. The CDR3 has 16 residues. CDR1 and CDR2 from the germline V gene are SNHLY and FYNNEI. V was clipped by 6 bases and J by 3 bases; unmatched bases: 9. The CDR3 region has the DNA TGTGCCAGCAGCCCCGGGACAGGGAGAGGTGGAAACACCATATATTTT. It encodes CASSPGTGRGGNTIYF.

This chain connects TRBV7-9 to TRBJ2-5; 8 bases map to TRBD2. The CDR3 runs to 16 residues. Germline trimming cut 1 base from V and 5 bases from J; bases unmatched to any gene: 9. Germline V gives CDR1 SEHNR, CDR2 FQNEAQ (reference sequence). CDR3 region: CASSLGRGLVDETQYF. The CDR3 nucleotides are TGTGCCAGCAGCTTAGGAAGGGGACTAGTGGATGAGACCCAGTACTTC.

V gene TRBV3-1 (or the pseudogene TRBV3-2) combines with J gene TRBJ1-4; tentatively, D is TRBD1 (6 bases). Germline loops: CDR1 LGHDT, CDR2 YNNKEL (reference sequence). This CDR3 is 14 amino acids long. V gave up 1 base and J gave up 7 bases, with 10 bases separating them. In DNA, the CDR3 is TGTGCCAGCAGCCAAGTGGGGGCGGGTGAAAAACTGTTTTTT. Protein: CASSQVGAGEKLFF.

In its sample, this clone was seen a few times. In DNA, the CDR3 is TGTGCCAGCTGGCAGAATGAAAAACTGTTTTTT. It encodes CASWQNEKLFF. The chain recombines TRBV28 with TRBJ1-4; D is undetermined. The CDR3 sequence is 11 residues long. With 8 bases removed from V and 5 bases from J, the gap between germline ends came to 6 bases. The germline gives CDR1 MDHEN, CDR2 SYDVKM. Combining the CDR3 with reference TRBV28 and TRBJ1-4 gives the whole variable domain DVKVTQSSRYLVKRTGEKVFLECVQDMDHENMFWYRQDPGLGLRLIYFSYDVKMKEKGDIPEGYSVSREKKERFSLILESASTNQTSMYLCASWQNEKLFFGSGTQLSVL.

The genes are TRBV2 and TRBJ1-2, with D maybe TRBD1 (6 bases). The germline V gene encodes CDR1 SNHLY and CDR2 FYNNEI. The CDR3 length is 14 residues. Trimming removed 1 base at V and 5 bases at J, with 11 bases between. CDR3 bases: TGTGCCAGCAGTGAAGGACAGGCGACATATGGCTACACCTTC. Protein product: CASSEGQATYGYTF.

The chain recombines TRBV2 with TRBJ2-7; perhaps TRBD1 as D (5 bases). Germline values: CDR1 SNHLY, CDR2 FYNNEI. V lost 7 bases and J lost 4, with 14 bases in between. There are 13 residues in the CDR3. The CDR3 DNA reads as TGTGCCAGCAAAACACAGGTCCGGTACGAGCAGTACTTC. It yields the protein CASKTQVRYEQYF.

The chain couples TRBV13 to TRBJ2-5, with 10 bases fitting TRBD2. CDR3 size: 17 residues. The V segment lost 5 bases and the J segment 1 base; nucleotides outside the gene matches: 10. Germline CDR1 and CDR2: PRHDT and FYEKMQ (reference sequence). The CDR3 here is CASSLYRLAGLQETQYF. The CDR3 DNA is TGTGCCAGCAGCCTATACAGACTAGCGGGCCTCCAAGAGACCCAGTACTTC.

The chain combines TRBV19 with TRBJ2-5; 7 bases fit TRBD2. Looked up from germline, CDR1 is LNHDA and CDR2 is SQIVND (reference sequence). J gave up 3 bases and V 4 bases, and 5 bases lay outside the gene matches. This CDR3 comprises 14 residues. CDR3 coding DNA: TGTGCCAGTAGTACCCAGAGCGGGGAAGAGACCCAGTACTTC. Its translation is CASSTQSGEETQYF. The full variable domain, completed using reference TRBV19 and TRBJ2-5, is DGGITQSPKYLFRKEGQNVTLSCEQNLNHDAMYWYRQDPGQGLRLIYYSQIVNDFQKGDIAEGYSVSREKKESFPLTVTSAQKNPTAFYLCASSTQSGEETQYFGPGTRLLVL.

This clone was picked up a small number of times. This chain uses TRBV6-6 with TRBJ2-2, with 7 bases matching TRBD1. Germline V gene data show CDR1 as MNHNY and CDR2 as SVGAGI (reference sequence). The trim removed 0 bases at V and 1 base at J, leaving 2 bases unmatched. The CDR3 is 16 residues long. The CDR3 DNA sequence: TGTGCCAGCAGTTACTCAAGACAGGGGAACACCGGGGAGCTGTTTTTT. This translates into CASSYSRQGNTGELFF.

The rearrangement uses TRBV29-1 and TRBJ2-3; 10 nucleotides match TRBD2. Unmatched junction bases numbered 12, after V lost 4 bases and J lost 5 bases. Germline V gives CDR1 SQVTM, CDR2 ANQGSEA. This CDR3 is 16 amino acids long. This CDR3 reads CSVVASGSRALDTQYF. The CDR3 coding sequence is TGCAGCGTTGTGGCTAGCGGGAGTAGGGCTCTAGATACGCAGTATTTT.

This sequence joins TRBV7-2 and TRBJ2-7; 9 bases line up with TRBD2. The V segment lost 4 bases and the J segment 7 bases; nucleotides outside the gene matches: 14. The V gene's germline CDR1 is SGHTA and CDR2 FQGNSA. The CDR3 runs 16 residues. CDR3 nucleotides: TGTGCCAGCAGCTATGGGAGGGAGCGGGGGGTGAGGGAGCAGTACTTC. Its protein product is CASSYGRERGVREQYF.